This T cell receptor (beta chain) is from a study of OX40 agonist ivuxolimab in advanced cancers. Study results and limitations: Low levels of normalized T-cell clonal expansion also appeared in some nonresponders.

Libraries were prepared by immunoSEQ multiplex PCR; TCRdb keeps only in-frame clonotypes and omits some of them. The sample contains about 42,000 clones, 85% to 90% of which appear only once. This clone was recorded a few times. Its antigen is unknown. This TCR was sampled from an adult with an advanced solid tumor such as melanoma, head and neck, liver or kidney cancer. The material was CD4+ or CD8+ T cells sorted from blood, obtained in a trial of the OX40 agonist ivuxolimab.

The CDR3 protein is CAWLLIAGPYNEQFF. The DNA of the CDR3 is TGTGCCTGGCTGTTAATTGCCGGGCCCTACAATGAGCAGTTCTTC. V usage is TRBV30 and J usage is TRBJ2-1; D gene uncertain. The germline CDR1 and CDR2 sequences are GTSNPN and SVGIG (reference sequence). This CDR3 comprises 15 residues. Deletions cut 5 bases from V and 2 bases from J, with 16 bases between. Combining the CDR3 with reference TRBV30 and TRBJ2-1 gives the whole variable domain SQTIHQWPATLVQPVGSPLSLECTVEGTSNPNLYWYRQAAGRGLQLLFYSVGIGQISSEVPQNLSASRPQDRQFILSSKKLLLSDSGFYLCAWLLIAGPYNEQFFGPGTRLTVL.